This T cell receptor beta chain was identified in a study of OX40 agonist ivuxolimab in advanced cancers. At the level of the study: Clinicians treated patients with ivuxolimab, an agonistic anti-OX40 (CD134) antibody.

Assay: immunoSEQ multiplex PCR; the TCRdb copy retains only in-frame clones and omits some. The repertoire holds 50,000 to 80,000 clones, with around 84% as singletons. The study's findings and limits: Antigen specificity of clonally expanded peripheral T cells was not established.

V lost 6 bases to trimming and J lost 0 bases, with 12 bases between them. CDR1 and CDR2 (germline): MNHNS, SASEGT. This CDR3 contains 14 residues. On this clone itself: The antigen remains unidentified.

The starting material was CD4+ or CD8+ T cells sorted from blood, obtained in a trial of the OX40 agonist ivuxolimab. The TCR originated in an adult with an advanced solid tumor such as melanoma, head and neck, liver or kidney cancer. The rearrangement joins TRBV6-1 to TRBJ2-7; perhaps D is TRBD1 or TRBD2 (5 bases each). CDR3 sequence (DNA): TGTGCCAGCAGGGGGCTGGGGGACTCCTACGAGCAGTACTTC. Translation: CASRGLGDSYEQYF.